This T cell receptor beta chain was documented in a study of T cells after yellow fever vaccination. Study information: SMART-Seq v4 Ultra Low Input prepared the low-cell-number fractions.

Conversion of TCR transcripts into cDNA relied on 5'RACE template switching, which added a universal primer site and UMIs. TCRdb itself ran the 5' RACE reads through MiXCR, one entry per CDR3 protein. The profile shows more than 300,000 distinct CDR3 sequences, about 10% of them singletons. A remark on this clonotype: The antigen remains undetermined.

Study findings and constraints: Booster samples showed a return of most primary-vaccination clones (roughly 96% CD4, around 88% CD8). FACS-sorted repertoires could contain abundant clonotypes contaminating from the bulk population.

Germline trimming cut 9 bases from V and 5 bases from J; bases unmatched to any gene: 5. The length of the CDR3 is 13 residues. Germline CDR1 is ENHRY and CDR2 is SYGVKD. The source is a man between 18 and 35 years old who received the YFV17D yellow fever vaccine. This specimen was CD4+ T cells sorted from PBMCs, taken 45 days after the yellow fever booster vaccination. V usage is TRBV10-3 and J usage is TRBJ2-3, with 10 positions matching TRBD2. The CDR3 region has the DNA TGTGCCATTCAGCGGGGGGGCATAGATACGCAGTATTTT. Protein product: CAIQRGGIDTQYF.